This T cell receptor (beta chain) came from a study of T cell responses to AZD1222 COVID-19 vaccine. Background on the study: Pooling of second doses given at about 4 or about 12 weeks was done.

Note on this clone: Its antigen is currently unknown.

Repertoires were generated with immunoSEQ multiplex PCR, while TCRdb's copy carries only in-frame clones and drops some. The sample contains around 140,000 clones, 70% to 90% of which appear only once. Findings and limits, study-wide: Possibly, clonal diversity was underestimated; donors were largely white British and included more females. Reportedly, nearly half the spike-specific TCRs target unmutated variant regions.

The CDR3 length is 15 residues. The junction had 3 bases not matched to a gene; V was cut back by 0 bases and J by 4 bases. The germline gives CDR1 KGHSH, CDR2 LQKENI. Material: peripheral blood, obtained on day 0 of AZD1222 vaccination. The origin of this receptor is an adult in good health. V is TRBV18 and J is TRBJ2-7, with 10 bases matching TRBD1. The CDR3 DNA reads TGTGCCAGCTCACCACCGGGACAGGGGATATACGAGCAGTACTTC. Its translation is CASSPPGQGIYEQYF.